This record looks at one T cell receptor (beta chain) sequence and its context. The V gene end was trimmed by 3 bases and the J gene end by 0 bases; junction bases not matched to a gene: 7. This CDR3 spans 17 amino acids. The source of the sample is a study of T cell repertoires in cytomegalovirus infection. TCRdb reprocessed the reads with MiXCR, giving one entry per CDR3 protein. The repertoire holds under 850,000 distinct CDR3 sequences, about 40% seen once, with roughly 2.8% in the top ten. The gene calls are TRBV12-3 or TRBV12-4 and TRBJ2-3, with TRBD2 matching over 9 bases. The clonotype was recovered from a human donor in good health (CMV status not recorded). Some clones in this sample may be carry-over from other donors' samples. Sequences were obtained from PBMCs. CDR3 sequence reads: CASSFLAGLPSTDTQYF. CDR3 bases: TGTGCCAGCAGTTTTCTAGCGGGGCTACCTAGCACAGATACGCAGTATTTT.